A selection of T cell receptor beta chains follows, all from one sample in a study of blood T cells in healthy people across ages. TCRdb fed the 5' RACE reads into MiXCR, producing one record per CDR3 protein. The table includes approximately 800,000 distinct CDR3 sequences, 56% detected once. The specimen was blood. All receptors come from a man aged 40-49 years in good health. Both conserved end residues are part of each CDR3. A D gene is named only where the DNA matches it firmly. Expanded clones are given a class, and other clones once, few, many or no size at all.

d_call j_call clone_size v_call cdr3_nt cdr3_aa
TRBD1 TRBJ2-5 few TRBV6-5 TGTGCCAGCAGTTTGTCATGGGACAGGGATCAGACCCAGTACTTC CASSLSWDRDQTQYF
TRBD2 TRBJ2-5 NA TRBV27 TGTGCCAGCAGTCCATCGACTAGCGATAATGAGCAGTACTTC CASSPSTSDNEQYF
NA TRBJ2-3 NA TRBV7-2 TGTGCCAGCAGCTTCAGTCGGGCAGGTGAAGGTACGCAGTATTTT CASSFSRAGEGTQYF
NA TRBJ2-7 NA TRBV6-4 TGTGCCAGCAGTGACCCTTGGAGGGACCTCGAGGGGACACCTTCCTACGAGCAGTACTTC CASSDPWRDLEGTPSYEQYF
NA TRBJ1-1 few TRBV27 TGTGCCAGCAGTTTTGCTGGCGGTGAAGCTTTCTTT CASSFAGGEAFF
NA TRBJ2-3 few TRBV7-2 TGTGCCAGCAGACCGAATCGACAGAGCACAGATACGCAGTATTTT CASRPNRQSTDTQYF
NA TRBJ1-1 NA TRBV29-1 TGCAGCGTGCCCCTCCGGACGGGAGTAGCTTTCTTT CSVPLRTGVAFF
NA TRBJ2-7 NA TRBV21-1 TGTGCCAGCAGCAAAGCTTGGGAGGGGTTGGTCGGCGAGCAGTACTTC CASSKAWEGLVGEQYF
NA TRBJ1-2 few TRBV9 TGTGCCAGCAACGAACCAGGAGGACGGAACTATGGCTACACCTTC CASNEPGGRNYGYTF
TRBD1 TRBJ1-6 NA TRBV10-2 TGCGCCAGCAGATCCACAGGGGACCTAAATTCACCCCTCCACTTT CASRSTGDLNSPLHF
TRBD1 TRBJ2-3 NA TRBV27 TGTGCCAGCAGTTCCACCGGGACAGGGCCGCAGTATTTT CASSSTGTGPQYF
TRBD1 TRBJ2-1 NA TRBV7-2 TGTGCCAGCAGCTTAGCACAGGGGACGTACAATGAGCAGTTCTTC CASSLAQGTYNEQFF
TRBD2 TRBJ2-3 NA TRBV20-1 TGCAGTGCCCTAGCCGAGAAGACTAGCGGGATTACAGATACGCAGTATTTT CSALAEKTSGITDTQYF
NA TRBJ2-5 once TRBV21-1 TGTGCCAACGGACAGAGCACTACAGAGACCCAGTACTTC CANGQSTTETQYF
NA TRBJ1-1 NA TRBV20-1 TGCAGTGCTAGTATTGTTTCAGGGTTCACTGAAGCTTTCTTT CSASIVSGFTEAFF
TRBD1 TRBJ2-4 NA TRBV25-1 TGTGCCAGCACTTGGGGACAGTCCGCGGCCCAGTACTTC CASTWGQSAAQYF
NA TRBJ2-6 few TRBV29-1 TGCAGCGTTTTCCGATCTGGGGCCAACGTCCTGACTTTC CSVFRSGANVLTF
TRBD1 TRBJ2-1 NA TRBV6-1 TGTGCCAGCAGTGAATCGAGGACAGGGGTTTACAGTGAGCAGTTCTTC CASSESRTGVYSEQFF
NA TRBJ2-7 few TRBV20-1 TGCAGTGCTAGCCCCCAGGTACTAATTTTGGCACACGAGCAGTACTTC CSASPQVLILAHEQYF
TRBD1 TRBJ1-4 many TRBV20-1 TGCAGTGCTAGAGGACAGGGGGATGACCTAACAAAACTGTTTTTT CSARGQGDDLTKLFF
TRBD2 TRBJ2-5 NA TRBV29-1 TGCAGCGTTGAAGGGACTAGCGGGGGCGAGACCCAGTACTTC CSVEGTSGGETQYF
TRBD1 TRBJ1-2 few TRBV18 TGTGCCAGCTCACAGGACAGGGATGGCTACACCTTC CASSQDRDGYTF
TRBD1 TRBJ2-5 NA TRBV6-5 TGTGCCAGCAGTTACATCGACAGGGAAGAGACCCAGTACTTC CASSYIDREETQYF
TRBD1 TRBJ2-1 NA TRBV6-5 TGTGCCAGCAGTTCCCGACAGGGAAGCTACAATGAGCAGTTCTTC CASSSRQGSYNEQFF
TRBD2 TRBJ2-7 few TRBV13 TGTGCCAGCAGCATCTGGACTAGCGTCTCCTACGAGCAGTACTTC CASSIWTSVSYEQYF
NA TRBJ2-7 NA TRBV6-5 TGTGCCAGCACAAACCAGCTTAGCCCCTACGAGCAGTACTTC CASTNQLSPYEQYF
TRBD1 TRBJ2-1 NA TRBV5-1 TGCGCCAGCAGTCGACCGGGACAGAGCTACAATGAGCAGTTCTTC CASSRPGQSYNEQFF
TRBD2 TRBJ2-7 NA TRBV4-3 TGCGCCAGCAGCCAAGATGACCCGGGAGGGCCGGGAAATGAGCAGTACTTC CASSQDDPGGPGNEQYF
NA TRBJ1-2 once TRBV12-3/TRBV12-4 TGTGCCAGCAACCGGCAGGGGACCCTGGACTACACCTTC CASNRQGTLDYTF
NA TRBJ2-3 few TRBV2 TGTGCCAGCAGTCAGTTGAACCCTAGCACGGATACGCAGTATTTT CASSQLNPSTDTQYF
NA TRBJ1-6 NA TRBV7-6 TGTGCCAGCAGCTTAGCCGGGACCACATATAATTCACCCCTCCACTTT CASSLAGTTYNSPLHF
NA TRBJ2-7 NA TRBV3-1 TGTGCCAGCAGCCCGAGTCCGGTACAGGTATCCATCTCCTACGAGCAGTACTTC CASSPSPVQVSISYEQYF
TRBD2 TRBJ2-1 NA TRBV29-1 TGCAGCGTTGAAGATGGACTAGCGATAAGTGAGCAGTTCTTC CSVEDGLAISEQFF
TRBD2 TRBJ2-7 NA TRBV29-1 TGCAGCGTTACTCCATGGGGGGGTGAATTCTACGAGCAGTACTTC CSVTPWGGEFYEQYF
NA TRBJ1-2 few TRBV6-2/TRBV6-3 TGTGCCAGCAGGAACGCGGGGCTAAACTATGGCTACACCTTC CASRNAGLNYGYTF
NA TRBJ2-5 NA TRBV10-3 TGTGCCATCCGGGTGGGAGGAAACCAAGAGACCCAGTACTTC CAIRVGGNQETQYF
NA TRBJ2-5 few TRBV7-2 TGTGCCAGCAGCCGGGAACGTAGCGGAACGGGGGAGCAGTACTTC CASSRERSGTGEQYF
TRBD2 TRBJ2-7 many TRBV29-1 TGCAGCGTTCTAGCGGGTTACGAGCAGTACTTC CSVLAGYEQYF
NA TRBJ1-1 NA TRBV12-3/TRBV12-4 TGTGCCAGCAGTTTAAACAGGAGGAACACTGAAGCTTTCTTT CASSLNRRNTEAFF
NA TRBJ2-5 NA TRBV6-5 TGTGCCAGCAGTTACAGTAACCCAGCATCGCAAGAGACCCAGTACTTC CASSYSNPASQETQYF
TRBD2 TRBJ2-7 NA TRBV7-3 TGTGCCAGCAGCTTAAGACCGCTAGCGGATGCCTCCTACGAGCAGTACTTC CASSLRPLADASYEQYF
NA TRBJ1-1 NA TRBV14 TGTGCCAGCAGCCAAGCACGGGCGTACACTGAAGCTTTCTTT CASSQARAYTEAFF
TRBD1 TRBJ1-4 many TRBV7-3 TGTGCCAGCAGCGTCGACTCCGGGACAGATAATGAAAAACTGTTTTTT CASSVDSGTDNEKLFF
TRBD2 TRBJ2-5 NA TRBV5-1 TGCGCCAGCAGCTTGGATACTAGCGGGAGAGGAGAGACCCAGTACTTC CASSLDTSGRGETQYF
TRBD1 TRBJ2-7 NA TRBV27 TGTGCCAGCAGGCCGGGACAGGTCCCCTACGAGCAGTACTTC CASRPGQVPYEQYF
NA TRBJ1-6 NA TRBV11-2 TGTGCCAGCAGCTTAAAGGGGACCTATAATTCACCCCTCCACTTT CASSLKGTYNSPLHF
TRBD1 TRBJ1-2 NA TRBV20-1 TGCAGTGCTTATACAGGGGATGCGGATGGCTACACCTTC CSAYTGDADGYTF
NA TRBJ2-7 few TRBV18 TGTGCCAGCTCACCACCGGTGGCGGGTACCTACGAGCAGTACTTC CASSPPVAGTYEQYF
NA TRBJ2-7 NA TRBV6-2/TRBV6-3 TGTGCCAGCAGTCGCTTCCCGGCCATCTCCTACGAGCAGTACTTC CASSRFPAISYEQYF
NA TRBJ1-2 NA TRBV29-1 TGCAGCGTTGGCCGGCCAGGGTTGTATGGCTACACCTTC CSVGRPGLYGYTF
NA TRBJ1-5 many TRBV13 TGTGCCAGCAGCCAAACCCCAGGGAATCAGCCCCAGCATTTT CASSQTPGNQPQHF